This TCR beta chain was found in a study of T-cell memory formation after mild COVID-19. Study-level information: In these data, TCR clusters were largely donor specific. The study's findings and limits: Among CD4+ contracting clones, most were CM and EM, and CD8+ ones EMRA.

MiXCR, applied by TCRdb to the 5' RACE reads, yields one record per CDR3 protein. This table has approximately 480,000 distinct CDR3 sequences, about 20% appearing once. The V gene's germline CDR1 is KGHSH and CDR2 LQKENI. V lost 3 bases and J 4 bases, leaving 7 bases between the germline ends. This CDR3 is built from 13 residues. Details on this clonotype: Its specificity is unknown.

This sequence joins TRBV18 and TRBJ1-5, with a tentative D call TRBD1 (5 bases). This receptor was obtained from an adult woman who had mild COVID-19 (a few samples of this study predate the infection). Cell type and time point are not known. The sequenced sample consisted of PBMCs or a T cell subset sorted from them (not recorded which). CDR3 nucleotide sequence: TGTGCCAGCTCACCTGAGGGGAATCAGCCCCAGCATTTT. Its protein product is CASSPEGNQPQHF.